Listed here are 23 T cell receptor beta chains from one sample, sequenced in a study of OX40 agonist ivuxolimab in advanced cancers. Generated by immunoSEQ multiplex PCR, the TCRdb table keeps only in-frame clones and is missing some. Altogether over 10,000 clones are present, approximately 87% being singletons, with the ten largest covering approximately 50%. The specimen was CD4+ or CD8+ T cells sorted from blood, collected in a trial of the OX40 agonist ivuxolimab. The receptors stem from an adult with an advanced solid tumor such as melanoma, head and neck, liver or kidney cancer.

The chain recombines TRBV7-6 with TRBJ2-5; D call uncertain. V was cut by 7 bases and J by 5 bases, with 11 bases left in between. The length of the CDR3 is 12 residues. Germline loops: CDR1 SGHVS, CDR2 FNYEAQ. CDR3: CASTSLGETQYF. The DNA for the CDR3 is TGTGCCAGCACCTCCTTGGGGGAGACCCAGTACTTC.

This clone appeared a single time. Germline is not matched at one junction end, which may reflect a read error. The chain has TRBV11-2 and TRBJ2-2, with D maybe TRBD2 (10 bases). The germline CDR1 and CDR2 sequences are SGHAT and FQNNGV. The CDR3 length is 14 residues. The CDR3 spells CAISGRTGAGEPFF. The CDR3 DNA is TGTGCCATTAGCGGGAGGACAGGGGCCGGGGAGCCGTTTTTT.

This clone was counted a single time. The chain is built from TRBV5-8 and TRBJ2-7; D not certain. Germline assignment: CDR1 SGHTS and CDR2 YDEGEE. V was trimmed by 4 bases and J by 2 bases, leaving 4 bases between them. The CDR3 is 11 residues long. In DNA, the CDR3 is TGTGCCAGCAGCGTTACCTACGAGCAGTACTTC. Translation gives CASSVTYEQYF. The variable domain in full, completed from reference TRBV5-8 and TRBJ2-7, reads EAGVTQSPTHLIKTRGQQATLRCSPISGHTSVYWYQQALGLGLQFLLWYDEGEERNRGNFPPRFSGRQFPNYSSELNVNALELEDSALYLCASSVTYEQYFGPGTRLTVT.

The chain employs TRBV9 and TRBJ1-5; D might be TRBD1 (5 bases). The germline V and J ends were trimmed by 7 bases and 10 bases, with 18 bases remaining between them. The CDR3 extends over 13 amino acids. Germline-derived CDR1 and CDR2 are SGDLS and YYNGEE. The CDR3 protein is CASSSGFGDPQHF. Here the CDR3 DNA reads TGTGCCAGCTCCTCGGGGTTCGGGGACCCCCAGCATTTT.

The chain has TRBV11-1 and TRBJ2-7; 9 bases are shared with TRBD2. V dropped 3 bases and J dropped 6; count of bases not matched to a gene: 9. The CDR3 is 15 amino acids. The germline CDR1 and CDR2 sequences are SGHAT and FQDESV (reference sequence). CDR3 sequence reads: CASSLSYGLASEQYF. CDR3 coding DNA: TGTGCCAGCAGCTTGAGTTACGGACTAGCGAGCGAGCAGTACTTC.

J is TRBJ1-2 and V is TRBV29-1; TRBD1 is a possible D gene (5 bases). V dropped 0 bases and J dropped 4 bases, with 12 bases sitting between them. The CDR3 covers 14 residues. CDR1 and CDR2 from the germline V gene are SQVTM and ANQGSEA. The CDR3 here is CSVEDKGIFYGYTF. DNA of the CDR3: TGCAGCGTTGAAGATAAGGGGATTTTCTATGGCTACACCTTC.

V is TRBV7-9 and J is TRBJ2-1, with 8 positions matching TRBD2. The CDR3 loop spans 16 amino acids. From germline, CDR1 is SEHNR and CDR2 FQNEAQ (reference sequence). The V gene end was trimmed by 1 base and the J gene end by 8 bases; junction bases not matched to a gene: 10. The CDR3 DNA reads TGTGCCAGCAGCTTAGAAGGGTCGGGAGGGTTGCATGAGCAGTTCTTC. Protein product: CASSLEGSGGLHEQFF.

This chain joins TRBV6-5 and TRBJ2-7; the match to TRBD1 covers 7 bases. CDR1 and CDR2 (germline): MNHEY, SVGAGI. The CDR3 extends over 13 amino acids. V lost 4 bases, J lost 6 bases, and 6 bases stayed unmatched. This chain's CDR3 is CASSFSRQGEQYF. The DNA of the CDR3 is TGTGCCAGCAGTTTCTCCCGACAGGGCGAGCAGTACTTC.

This clone appeared a single time. The chain is built from TRBV10-3 and TRBJ2-7; 16 bases agree with TRBD2. The trim removed 5 bases at V and 4 bases at J, leaving 8 bases unmatched. CDR1 and CDR2 (germline): ENHRY, SYGVKD. The CDR3 runs 17 residues. CDR3 in DNA: TGTGCCATCAGTAAAGAGGGACTAGCGGGAGGGTCTTACGAGCAGTACTTC. Protein: CAISKEGLAGGSYEQYF.

The gene calls are TRBV5-1 and TRBJ2-7; no clear D gene. V was shortened by 4 bases and J by 2 bases, with 16 bases between the two germline ends. This CDR3 comprises 15 residues. Per the germline V gene, CDR1 is SGHRS and CDR2 is YFSETQ. The CDR3 loop is CASSIVPQTPYEQYF. The CDR3 DNA follows: TGCGCCAGCAGCATAGTCCCCCAAACCCCCTACGAGCAGTACTTC.

V is TRBV4-1 and J is TRBJ2-5; TRBD2 matches 9 bases. Losses at the gene ends were 1 base for V and 5 bases for J; bases not matched to a gene: 8. From germline, CDR1 is MGHRA and CDR2 YSYEKL. The CDR3 totals 16 residues. This chain's CDR3 is CASSQALREGWETQYF. For the CDR3, the DNA is TGCGCCAGCAGCCAAGCCTTGCGGGAGGGCTGGGAGACCCAGTACTTC.

The chain carries TRBV28 and TRBJ2-6; D is unclear. Trimming took off 7 bases at V and 0 bases at J, with 4 bases between the two ends. From germline, CDR1 is MDHEN and CDR2 SYDVKM. The CDR3 runs 13 residues. CDR3 bases: TGTGCCAGCACTATCTCTGGGGCCAACGTCCTGACTTTC. This translates into CASTISGANVLTF.

The J gene is TRBJ2-1, the V gene TRBV7-9, with D unclear. V lost 5 bases to trimming and J lost 7 bases, with 6 bases between them. The CDR3 is 11 amino acids. Germline lookup yields CDR1 SEHNR and CDR2 FQNEAQ (reference sequence). The CDR3, as DNA: TGTGCCAGCAGCCCCATAAATGAGCAGTTCTTC. The encoded protein is CASSPINEQFF.

This clone occurred a few times. The V call is TRBV14, the J call TRBJ1-2, with no clear D. CDR3 length: 12 residues. Germline loops: CDR1 SGHDN, CDR2 FVKESK. V lost 5 bases and J lost 4, with 8 bases in between. CDR3 amino acids: CASSDGVYGYTF. The DNA for the CDR3 is TGTGCCAGCAGCGACGGGGTCTATGGCTACACCTTC.

V is TRBV6-5 and J is TRBJ1-1; D unresolved. There are 12 residues in the CDR3. CDR1 and CDR2 from the germline V gene are MNHEY and SVGAGI. V lost 2 bases and J 7 bases, leaving 8 bases between the germline ends. The CDR3 DNA follows: TGTGCCAGCAGTTACCGGGCAGGTGAAGCTTTCTTT. It encodes CASSYRAGEAFF.

The chain uses TRBV27 and TRBJ2-1; no reliable D call. CDR1 MNHEY and CDR2 SMNVEV come from the germline V gene (reference sequence). Trimming stripped 3 bases from V and 4 bases from J, with 10 bases between. The CDR3 runs to 14 residues. For the CDR3, the DNA is TGTGCCAGCAGTTTTGCGCACAATTACAATGAGCAGTTCTTC. This encodes CASSFAHNYNEQFF.

The rearrangement links TRBV11-3 to TRBJ2-2; D gene unclear. Germline V gene sequence: CDR1 SGHNT, CDR2 YENEEA. The V end was cut by 1 base, the J end by 4 bases, with 7 bases between. This CDR3 region has 14 residues. The CDR3 here is CASSLVGGTGELFF. The CDR3 DNA follows: TGTGCCAGCAGCTTAGTAGGCGGCACCGGGGAGCTGTTTTTT.

Comment on this clone: A far larger clone is just one base off, so this is likely a read error. V and J are TRBV29-1 and TRBJ2-7; D unclear. CDR1 SQVTM and CDR2 ANQGSEA come from the germline V gene. The V end was cut by 1 base, the J end by 3 bases, with 4 bases between. The CDR3 runs 11 residues. CDR3 nucleotides: TGCAGCGTTGAAGCTGTCTACGAGCAGTACTTC. Protein: CSVEAVYEQYF.

V and J are TRBV4-1 and TRBJ1-2; tentative D call: TRBD1 (5 bases). The CDR3 totals 14 residues. Germline V gives CDR1 MGHRA, CDR2 YSYEKL. V shed 3 bases and J shed 2 bases, with 10 bases lying between them. This CDR3 reads CASSQGEVNYGYTF. CDR3 sequence (DNA): TGCGCCAGCAGCCAGGGGGAGGTAAACTATGGCTACACCTTC.

The rearrangement links TRBV7-9 to TRBJ2-6; no reliable D call. Germline loops: CDR1 SEHNR, CDR2 FQNEAQ (reference sequence). V was cut by 0 bases and J by 3 bases, with 6 bases left in between. There are 15 residues in the CDR3. The DNA of the CDR3 is TGTGCCAGCAGCTTAGCTGGCTTTGGGGCCAACGTCCTGACTTTC. Amino acid sequence: CASSLAGFGANVLTF.

The table lists this clone with a few counts. This rearrangement joins TRBV5-5 to TRBJ2-5, with 10 bases lining up with TRBD2. The CDR3 sequence is 14 residues long. Looked up from germline, CDR1 is SGHKS and CDR2 is YYEKEE (reference sequence). V gave up 2 bases and J gave up 2 bases; unmatched junction bases: 0. This CDR3 is CASSLLAGQETQYF. The CDR3 coding sequence is TGTGCCAGCAGCTTACTAGCGGGACAAGAGACCCAGTACTTC.

This sequence joins TRBV19 and TRBJ1-5, with D possibly matching TRBD1 (5 bases). V lost 1 base, J lost 7 bases, and 14 bases lay in between. This CDR3 spans 15 amino acids. Germline CDR1 LNHDA, CDR2 SQIVND (reference sequence). The CDR3, as DNA: TGTGCCAGTAGTATAGGAGCGACAGTAAACCAGCCCCAGCATTTT. Amino acid sequence: CASSIGATVNQPQHF.

The chain combines TRBV11-3 with TRBJ2-1; D gene ambiguous. The ends were cut back, 5 bases at V and 0 bases at J, with 14 bases in the middle. The CDR3 contains 16 residues. CDR1 SGHNT and CDR2 YENEEA come from the germline V gene. The CDR3 spells CASSIPEWGSYNEQFF. Written as DNA, the CDR3 is TGTGCCAGCAGCATCCCGGAGTGGGGCTCCTACAATGAGCAGTTCTTC.